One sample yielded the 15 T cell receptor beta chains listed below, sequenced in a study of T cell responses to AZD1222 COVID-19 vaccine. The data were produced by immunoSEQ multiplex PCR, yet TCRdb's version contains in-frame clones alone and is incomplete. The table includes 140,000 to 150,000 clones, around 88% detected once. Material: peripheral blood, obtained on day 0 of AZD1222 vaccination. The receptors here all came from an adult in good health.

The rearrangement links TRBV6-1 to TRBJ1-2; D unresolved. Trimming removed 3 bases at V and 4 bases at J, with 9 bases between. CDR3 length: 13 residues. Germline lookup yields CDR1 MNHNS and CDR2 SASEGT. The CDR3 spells CASSEATLYGYTF. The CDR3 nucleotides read TGTGCCAGCAGTGAGGCTACCCTCTATGGCTACACCTTC.

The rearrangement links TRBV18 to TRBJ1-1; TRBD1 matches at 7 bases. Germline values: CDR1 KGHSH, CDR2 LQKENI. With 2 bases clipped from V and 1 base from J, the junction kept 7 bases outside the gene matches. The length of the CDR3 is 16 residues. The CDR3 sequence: CASSPTQQGRNTEAFF. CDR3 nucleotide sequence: TGTGCCAGCTCACCAACCCAACAGGGGCGGAACACTGAAGCTTTCTTT.

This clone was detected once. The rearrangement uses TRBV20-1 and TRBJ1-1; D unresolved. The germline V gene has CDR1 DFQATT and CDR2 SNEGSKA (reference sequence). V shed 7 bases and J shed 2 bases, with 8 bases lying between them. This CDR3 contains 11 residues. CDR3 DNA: TGCAGTGGTCCAAGCAACACTGAAGCTTTCTTT. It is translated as CSGPSNTEAFF.

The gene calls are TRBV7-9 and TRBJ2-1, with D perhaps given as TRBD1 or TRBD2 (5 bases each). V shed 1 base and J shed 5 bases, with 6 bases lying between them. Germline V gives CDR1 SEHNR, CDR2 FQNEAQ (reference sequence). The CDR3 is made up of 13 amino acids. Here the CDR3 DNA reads TGTGCCAGCAGCTTAGGGGGACACAATGAGCAGTTCTTC. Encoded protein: CASSLGGHNEQFF.

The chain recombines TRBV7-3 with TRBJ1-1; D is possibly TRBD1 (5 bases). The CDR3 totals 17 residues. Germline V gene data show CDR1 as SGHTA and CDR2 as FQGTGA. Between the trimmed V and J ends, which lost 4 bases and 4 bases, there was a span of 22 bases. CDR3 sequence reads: CASSSRGGRTGSTEAFF. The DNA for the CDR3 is TGTGCCAGCAGCTCTCGTGGGGGTCGAACCGGGAGCACTGAAGCTTTCTTT.

CDR3 in amino acids: CAIRQGTTGNTIYF. In DNA, the CDR3 is TGTGCCATCCGACAGGGGACGACTGGAAACACCATATATTTT. The chain carries TRBV10-3 and TRBJ1-3; 8 bases are a match to TRBD1. Unmatched junction bases numbered 5, after V lost 8 bases and J lost 2 bases. The CDR3 length is 14 residues. The germline V gene encodes CDR1 ENHRY and CDR2 SYGVKD.

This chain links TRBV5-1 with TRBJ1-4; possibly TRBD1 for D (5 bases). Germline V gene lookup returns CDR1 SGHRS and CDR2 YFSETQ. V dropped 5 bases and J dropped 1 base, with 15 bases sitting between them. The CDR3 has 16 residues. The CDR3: CASSFRGDGTNEKLFF. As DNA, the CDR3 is TGCGCCAGCAGTTTTAGGGGTGATGGAACTAATGAAAAACTGTTTTTT.

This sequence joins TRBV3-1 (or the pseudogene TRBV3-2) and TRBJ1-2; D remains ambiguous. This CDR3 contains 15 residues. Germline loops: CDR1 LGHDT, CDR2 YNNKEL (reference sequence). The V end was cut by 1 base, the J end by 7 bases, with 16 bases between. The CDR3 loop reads CASSQVVKGGLGYTF. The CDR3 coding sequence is TGTGCCAGCAGCCAAGTTGTTAAGGGAGGTCTTGGCTACACCTTC.

As DNA, the CDR3 is TGTGCCAGCAGCTTACAGGGGACAGGGGGTGAAAAACTGTTTTTT. This sequence encodes CASSLQGTGGEKLFF. V usage is TRBV7-9 and J usage is TRBJ1-4; 11 nucleotides align to TRBD1. Germline loops: CDR1 SEHNR, CDR2 FQNEAQ (reference sequence). This CDR3 spans 15 amino acids. Trimming cost V 2 bases and J 7 bases; bases outside gene matches: 3. The whole variable domain, filled in from reference TRBV7-9 and TRBJ1-4, reads DTGVSQNPRHKITKRGQNVTFRCDPISEHNRLYWYRQTLGQGPEFLTYFQNEAQLEKSRLLSDRFSAERPKGSFSTLEIQRTEQGDSAMYLCASSLQGTGGEKLFFGSGTQLSVL.

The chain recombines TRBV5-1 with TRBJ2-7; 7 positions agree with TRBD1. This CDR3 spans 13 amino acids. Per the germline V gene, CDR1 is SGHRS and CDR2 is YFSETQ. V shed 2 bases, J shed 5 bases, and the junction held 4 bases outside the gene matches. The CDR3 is CASSLDRVHEQYF. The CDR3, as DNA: TGCGCCAGCAGCTTAGACAGGGTCCACGAGCAGTACTTC.

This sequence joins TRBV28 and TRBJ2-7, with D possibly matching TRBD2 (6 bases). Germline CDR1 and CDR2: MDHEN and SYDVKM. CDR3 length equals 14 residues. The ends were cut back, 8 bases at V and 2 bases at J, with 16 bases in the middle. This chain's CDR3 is CASGSRRGTYEQYF. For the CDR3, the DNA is TGTGCCAGCGGCTCCCGCCGGGGGACCTACGAGCAGTACTTC.

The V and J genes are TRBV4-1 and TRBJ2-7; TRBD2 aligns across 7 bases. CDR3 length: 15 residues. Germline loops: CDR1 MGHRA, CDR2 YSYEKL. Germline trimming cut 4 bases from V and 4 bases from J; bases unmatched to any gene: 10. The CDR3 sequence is CASSPTGGGDYEQYF. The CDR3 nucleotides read TGCGCCAGCAGCCCGACCGGTGGGGGGGATTACGAGCAGTACTTC.

CDR3: CASSSGGTTDTQYF. The CDR3 nucleotides read TGTGCCAGCAGCTCCGGGGGGACCACAGATACGCAGTATTTT. The chain has TRBV5-6 and TRBJ2-3; 7 bases match TRBD2. V shed 3 bases, J shed 2 bases, and the junction held 3 bases outside the gene matches. CDR1 and CDR2 from the germline V gene are SGHDT and YYEEEE. The CDR3 is 14 residues long.

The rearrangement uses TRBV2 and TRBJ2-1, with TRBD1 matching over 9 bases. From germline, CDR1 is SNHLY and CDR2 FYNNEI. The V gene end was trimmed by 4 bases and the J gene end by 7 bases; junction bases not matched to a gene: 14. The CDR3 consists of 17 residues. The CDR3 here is CASSGETGTGKSNEQFF. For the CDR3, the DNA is TGTGCCAGCAGTGGGGAAACCGGGACAGGGAAGTCAAATGAGCAGTTCTTC.

CDR3 nucleotides: TGTGCCAGCAGCTTGCCCTCTTATGGCTACACCTTC. Protein sequence: CASSLPSYGYTF. This chain uses TRBV7-9 with TRBJ1-2; D unresolved. This CDR3 comprises 12 residues. V was clipped by 3 bases and J by 5 bases, with 7 bases between them. CDR1 SEHNR and CDR2 FQNEAQ come from the germline V gene (reference sequence).